The sequence of this T cell receptor beta chain was determined in a study of T-cell memory formation after mild COVID-19. Across the whole study: TCR clusters were largely donor specific.

The 5'RACE method, run with constant-segment primers, produced TCR alpha and TCR beta cDNA libraries (carrying sample barcodes and UMIs). TCRdb analysed the 5' RACE reads with MiXCR anew, one entry per CDR3 protein. This table has hundreds of thousands of distinct CDR3 sequences, roughly 18% appearing once. Findings of the study overall: CD4+ contracting clones were mainly CM and EM; CD8+ ones, EMRA.

CDR1 and CDR2 (germline): MNHEY, SMNVEV (reference sequence). The CDR3 length is 12 residues. V dropped 3 bases and J dropped 5 bases, with 7 bases sitting between them. This clonotype was found many times. The antigen is not known. Sequenced: PBMCs or a T cell subset sorted from them (not recorded which). V gene TRBV27 combines with J gene TRBJ1-2; D unresolved. The sequence derives from an adult woman who had mild COVID-19 (a few samples of this study predate the infection). Cell type and time point are not known. This CDR3 reads CASSFRGYGYTF. The CDR3 region has the DNA TGTGCCAGCAGTTTTCGAGGGTATGGCTACACCTTC.